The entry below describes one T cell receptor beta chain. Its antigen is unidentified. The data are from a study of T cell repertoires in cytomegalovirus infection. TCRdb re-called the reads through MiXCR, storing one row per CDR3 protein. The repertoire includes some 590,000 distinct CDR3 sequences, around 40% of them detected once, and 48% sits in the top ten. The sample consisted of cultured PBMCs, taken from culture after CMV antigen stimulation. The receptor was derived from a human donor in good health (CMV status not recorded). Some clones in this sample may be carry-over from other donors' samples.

The CDR3 DNA is TGTGCCAGCATCCCCTGGGACTACAATGAGCAGTTCTTC. Amino acids: CASIPWDYNEQFF. The V gene is TRBV7-6, the J gene TRBJ2-1; no reliable D call. V was pared by 7 bases and J by 3 bases, with 10 bases between. This CDR3 spans 13 amino acids. CDR1 is SGHVS, CDR2 FNYEAQ, per germline.